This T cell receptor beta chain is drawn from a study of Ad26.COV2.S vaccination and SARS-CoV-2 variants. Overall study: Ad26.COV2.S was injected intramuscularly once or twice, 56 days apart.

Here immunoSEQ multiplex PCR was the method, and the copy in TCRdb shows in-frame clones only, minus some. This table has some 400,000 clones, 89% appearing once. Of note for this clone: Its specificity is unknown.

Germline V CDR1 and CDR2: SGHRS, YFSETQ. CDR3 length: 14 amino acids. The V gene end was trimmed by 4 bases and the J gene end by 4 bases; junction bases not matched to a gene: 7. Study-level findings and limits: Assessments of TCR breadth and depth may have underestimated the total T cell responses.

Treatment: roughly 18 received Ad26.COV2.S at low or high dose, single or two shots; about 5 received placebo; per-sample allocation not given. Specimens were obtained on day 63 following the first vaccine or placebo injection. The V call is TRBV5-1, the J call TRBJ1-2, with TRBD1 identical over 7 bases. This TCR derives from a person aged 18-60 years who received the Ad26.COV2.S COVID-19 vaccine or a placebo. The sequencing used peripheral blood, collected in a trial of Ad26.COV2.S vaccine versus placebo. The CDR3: CASSPGDSLYGYTF. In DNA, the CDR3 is TGCGCCAGCAGCCCGGGGGACAGCCTCTATGGCTACACCTTC.